This is a list of T cell receptor beta chains from one sample in a study of post-analysis software for immune sequencing data. TCRdb reanalysed the PCR reads using MiXCR and keeps one entry per CDR3 protein. The table includes about 770,000 distinct CDR3 sequences, 46% detected once. Sequencing was carried out using blood. These receptors originate from a girl aged 5 to 17 with multiple sclerosis. CDR3s include the opening cysteine and the closing phenylalanine or tryptophan. A D gene is named only where the DNA matches it firmly. Only some rows state a clone size, as once, few, many or a class for expanded clones.

clone size	V gene	D gene	J gene	CDR3 DNA	CDR3 protein
.	TRBV3-1	.	TRBJ2-7	TGTGCCAGCAGCCACCGTGACAAGGGGAGACCCTACGAGCAGTACTTC	CASSHRDKGRPYEQYF
few	TRBV4-2	TRBD2	TRBJ2-3	TGTGCCAGCAGCCCTGGGACTAGCGGAGCCACGCAGTATTTT	CASSPGTSGATQYF
few	TRBV6-2/TRBV6-3	TRBD1	TRBJ2-1	TGTGCCAGCAGTTACCTCAGGCCCGCCGTACAGGGGCTCCACAATGAGCAGTTCTTC	CASSYLRPAVQGLHNEQFF
.	TRBV7-8	.	TRBJ2-5	TGTGCCAGCAGCTCCGGGACCTTAGGGGAGACCCAGTACTTC	CASSSGTLGETQYF
.	TRBV16	.	TRBJ1-2	TGTGCCAGCAGCCAATCGGCCACCATCTATGGCTACACCTTC	CASSQSATIYGYTF
.	TRBV12-3/TRBV12-4	.	TRBJ2-7	TGTGCCAGCAGTGCGGGCCCGAGCTCCTACGAGCAGTACTTC	CASSAGPSSYEQYF
.	TRBV29-1	.	TRBJ2-7	TGCAGCGTTTCGAGGGGTTACGAGCAGTACTTC	CSVSRGYEQYF
few	TRBV5-6	.	TRBJ2-7	TGTGCCAGCAGCTTGCGGCAGGGGCTGATCTACGAGCAGTACTTC	CASSLRQGLIYEQYF
.	TRBV7-6	TRBD2	TRBJ2-7	TGTGCCAGCAGTAACCGGGAGGGAGCCTACGAGCAGTACTTC	CASSNREGAYEQYF
.	TRBV11-2	.	TRBJ1-6	TGTGCCAGCAGGGGACTAACGGGTTCACCCCTCCACTTT	CASRGLTGSPLHF
.	TRBV4-1	.	TRBJ1-4	TGCGCCAGCAGCCAAGATTCAGGGGTCGGCGAAAAACTGTTTTTT	CASSQDSGVGEKLFF
once	TRBV20-1	TRBD2	TRBJ2-4	TGCAGTGCACCCCGGGGGGGACTAGCGGGCAAGGGCGGCATTCAGTACTTC	CSAPRGGLAGKGGIQYF
few	TRBV6-5	.	TRBJ1-2	TGTGCCAGCAGTTACTCGGGGGGGAGAAACTATGGCTACACCTTC	CASSYSGGRNYGYTF
.	TRBV6-6	TRBD1	TRBJ2-5	TGTGCCAGCAGTTACCCGGGACAGGCCGATCAGTACTTC	CASSYPGQADQYF
.	TRBV2	.	TRBJ2-3	TGTGCCAGCAGTGTGTCATTGGGGGGATCTAGCACAGATACGCAGTATTTT	CASSVSLGGSSTDTQYF
.	TRBV4-1	.	TRBJ2-3	TGCGCCAGCAGCCAAGTAAGGGTAGCAATGTCAGGTACGCAGTATTTT	CASSQVRVAMSGTQYF
.	TRBV4-3	.	TRBJ2-3	TGCGCCAGCAGCCAAGATAGGACAGCGAGCACAGATACGCAGTATTTT	CASSQDRTASTDTQYF
few	TRBV7-2	TRBD2	TRBJ2-7	TGTGCCAGCAGCCTACCCACTAGCGGGAATTACGAGCAGTACTTC	CASSLPTSGNYEQYF
few	TRBV5-1	TRBD2	TRBJ2-5	TGCGCCAGCAGCTTGGCGGGGACTAGCGGGAGTAAGGAGACCCAGTACTTC	CASSLAGTSGSKETQYF